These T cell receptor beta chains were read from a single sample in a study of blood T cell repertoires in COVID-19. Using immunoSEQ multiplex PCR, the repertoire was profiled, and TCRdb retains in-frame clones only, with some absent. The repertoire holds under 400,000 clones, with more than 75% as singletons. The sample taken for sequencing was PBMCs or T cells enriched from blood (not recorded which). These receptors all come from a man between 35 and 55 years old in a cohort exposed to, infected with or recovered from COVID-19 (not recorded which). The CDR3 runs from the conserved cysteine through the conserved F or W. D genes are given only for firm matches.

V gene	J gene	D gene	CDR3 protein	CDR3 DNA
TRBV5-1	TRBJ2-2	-	CASSTSNTGELFF	TGCGCCAGCAGCACTAGTAACACCGGGGAGCTGTTTTTT
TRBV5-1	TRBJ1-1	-	CASSLSGRVITEAFF	TGCGCCAGCAGCTTGTCCGGCAGGGTGATAACTGAAGCTTTCTTT
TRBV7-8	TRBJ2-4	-	CASSLEGRVGDIQYF	TGTGCCAGCAGCTTAGAGGGCAGGGTCGGTGACATTCAGTACTTC
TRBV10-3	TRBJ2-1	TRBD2	CAISDPTSGSYNEQFF	TGTGCCATCAGTGACCCGACTAGCGGGAGTTATAATGAGCAGTTCTTC
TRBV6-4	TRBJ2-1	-	CASSEGGLTGVDEQFF	TGTGCCAGCAGTGAGGGGGGGCTAACAGGAGTCGATGAGCAGTTCTTC
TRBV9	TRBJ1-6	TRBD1	CASSAGTGISPLHF	TGTGCCAGCAGCGCCGGGACAGGGATCTCACCCCTCCACTTT
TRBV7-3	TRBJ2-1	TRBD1	CASSFWAGGYNEQFF	TGTGCCAGCAGCTTTTGGGCAGGGGGCTACAATGAGCAGTTCTTC
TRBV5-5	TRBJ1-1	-	CASSLSQRRTEAFF	TGTGCCAGCAGCTTGAGTCAGCGAAGGACTGAAGCTTTCTTT
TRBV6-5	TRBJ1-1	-	CASSYSGSGTEAFF	TGTGCCAGCAGTTACTCCGGGAGTGGCACTGAAGCTTTCTTT
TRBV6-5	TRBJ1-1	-	CASRLQGYTEAFF	TGTGCCAGCAGACTCCAGGGATACACTGAAGCTTTCTTT
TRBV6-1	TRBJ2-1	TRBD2	CASSEAGTSVNNEQFF	TGTGCCAGCAGTGAAGCTGGGACTAGTGTGAACAATGAGCAGTTCTTC